Given below is one T cell receptor (beta chain) in context. The antigen is undetermined. The sample comes from a study of T cells in localized non-small cell lung cancer. Overall study findings and caveats: Of the tissues analyzed, uninvolved adjacent lung showed maximal T cell clonality, greater than tumor. There were a median roughly 54 of the top 100 tumor clones appearing in adjacent lung. Only one tumor region went through sequencing, so heterogeneity may still be there. A raised T cell density in blood coincided with lengthier overall survival.

Method: immunoSEQ multiplex PCR; TCRdb's copy keeps in-frame clones and lacks some. The table includes around 36,000 clones, 80% to 85% detected once. This clonotype was obtained from a male donor at least 60 years old with stage II lung adenocarcinoma. The material was peripheral blood mononuclear cells, obtained before any cancer treatment.

In DNA, the CDR3 is TGTGCCAGCAGACAGGGAAGCTACACGCAGTATTTT. Protein sequence: CASRQGSYTQYF. V and J are TRBV2 and TRBJ2-3; a weak D match, TRBD1 (6 bases). CDR1 is SNHLY and CDR2 is FYNNEI in the germline V gene. The CDR3 is 12 amino acids. V gave up 6 bases and J gave up 9 bases, with 13 bases separating them.